Shown below are 25 T cell receptor beta chains from a single sample sequenced in a study of T cells in Graves' hyperthyroidism and ophthalmopathy. Amplified TCR beta CDR3 regions derived from RNA transcripts. The study used the HTBI primer set for a first-round RT-PCR of the TCR CDR3. TCRdb redid the calling of the multiplex PCR reads with MiXCR, one entry per CDR3 protein. Of roughly 660,000 distinct CDR3 sequences listed, 15% to 20% are singletons. The sequenced sample was blood. The source is a man aged 45 to 65 with Graves' hyperthyroidism.

The chain has TRBV27 and TRBJ2-2, with 9 bases lining up with TRBD1. Germline CDR1 and CDR2: MNHEY and SMNVEV (reference sequence). This CDR3 comprises 15 residues. Trimming at V came to 2 bases and at J to 7 bases, leaving 5 bases not matched to a gene. The CDR3 spells CASSLTGGWYGELFF. CDR3 bases: TGTGCCAGCAGTTTAACAGGGGGCTGGTACGGGGAGCTGTTTTTT.

In its sample, this clonotype was seen many times. The chain employs TRBV27 and TRBJ1-1; the D gene is possibly TRBD1 (5 bases). The CDR3 covers 13 residues. V was trimmed by 8 bases and J by 1 base, leaving 11 bases between them. The germline gives CDR1 MNHEY, CDR2 SMNVEV (reference sequence). CDR3 nucleotides: TGTGCCAGCCTACCACAGGAGAACACTGAAGCTTTCTTT. Protein sequence: CASLPQENTEAFF.

This clonotype was recorded at least ten times. The chain couples TRBV12-3 or TRBV12-4 to TRBJ1-1, with 10 bases that match TRBD1. V lost 2 bases, J lost 5 bases, and 5 bases stayed unmatched. This CDR3 region has 15 residues. The CDR3 is CASSLMGTGVTEAFF. The CDR3 coding sequence is TGTGCCAGCAGTTTAATGGGGACAGGGGTAACTGAAGCTTTCTTT.

A few counts support this clonotype. This chain uses TRBV6-2 or TRBV6-3 with TRBJ2-7, with 10 positions matching TRBD2. V shed 2 bases and J 2 bases; nucleotides not matched to a gene: 18. This CDR3 is built from 20 residues. Germline V gene lookup returns CDR1 MNHEY and CDR2 SVGEGT. CDR3 in DNA: TGTGCCAGCAGTTACAACTACCTTTATAATAGCGGGAGGACTACCTACGAGCAGTACTTC. As protein: CASSYNYLYNSGRTTYEQYF.

This clonotype was seen a few times. The chain recombines TRBV13 with TRBJ2-3, with a possible D match to TRBD2 (6 bases). Trimming cost V 1 base and J 0 bases, with 14 bases left between them. CDR3 size: 17 residues. CDR1 and CDR2 from the germline V gene are PRHDT and FYEKMQ (reference sequence). The CDR3 DNA reads as TGTGCCAGCAGCTTAGACCAAGGCGGGGCTAGCACAGATACGCAGTATTTT. The encoded protein is CASSLDQGGASTDTQYF.

This clonotype was counted a few times. The rearrangement uses TRBV7-6 and TRBJ1-4; 7 bases map to TRBD1. Per the germline V gene, CDR1 is SGHVS and CDR2 is FNYEAQ. This CDR3 is built from 14 residues. With V trimmed by 8 bases and J by 6 bases, 9 bases remained unmatched. The CDR3 region has the DNA TGTGCCAGCGGACAGGTGACTTCAGATGAAAAACTGTTTTTT. Its translation: CASGQVTSDEKLFF.

The sample holds a few counts of this clonotype. V is TRBV20-1 and J is TRBJ2-3; 9 positions agree with TRBD2. V shed 5 bases, J shed 0 bases, and the junction held 3 bases outside the gene matches. CDR3 size: 14 residues. The germline CDR1 and CDR2 sequences are DFQATT and SNEGSKA (reference sequence). The CDR3 protein is CSAPSGISTDTQYF. The CDR3 nucleotides are TGCAGTGCTCCTAGCGGGATTAGCACAGATACGCAGTATTTT.

This clonotype turned up a few times. The J gene is TRBJ1-2, the V gene TRBV4-3; TRBD1 matches at 7 bases. V dropped 0 bases and J dropped 3; count of bases not matched to a gene: 10. This CDR3 is built from 17 residues. Germline loops: CDR1 LGHNA, CDR2 YSLEER. The chain's CDR3 is CASSQDPPTGNDYGYTF. In DNA, the CDR3 is TGCGCCAGCAGCCAAGATCCACCGACAGGGAACGACTATGGCTACACCTTC.

This clonotype was observed at least ten times. V usage is TRBV9 and J usage is TRBJ1-2, with D unclear. This CDR3 has 16 residues. CDR1 is SGDLS and CDR2 is YYNGEE in the germline V gene. Trimming took off 0 bases at V and 0 bases at J, with 12 bases between the two ends. CDR3 sequence (DNA): TGTGCCAGCAGCGTAGGGATGCAGGCAGCTAACTATGGCTACACCTTC. This encodes CASSVGMQAANYGYTF.

This clonotype was counted ten times or more. The rearrangement uses TRBV5-1 and TRBJ2-7, with 7 bases that match TRBD1. The trim removed 7 bases at V and 2 bases at J, leaving 9 bases unmatched. This CDR3 region has 14 residues. CDR1 and CDR2 (germline): SGHRS, YFSETQ. CDR3 sequence (DNA): TGCGCCAGCCCAAAGAGACAGGGCACCTACGAGCAGTACTTC. Translation: CASPKRQGTYEQYF.

The chain uses TRBV11-2 and TRBJ1-2, with D perhaps TRBD1 (6 bases). V lost 5 bases and J 13 bases, leaving 17 bases between the germline ends. The CDR3 contains 12 residues. Germline V gene sequence: CDR1 SGHAT, CDR2 FQNNGV. The CDR3 DNA sequence: TGTGCCAGCAGCCCCTCGGGGGCCGAGTTCACCTTC. Translated: CASSPSGAEFTF.

A few counts support this clonotype. This chain connects TRBV29-1 to TRBJ1-2; D not certain. CDR3 size: 10 residues. Germline loops: CDR1 SQVTM, CDR2 ANQGSEA. Trimming pared 2 bases from V and 2 bases from J, leaving 0 bases between. The CDR3 is CSVENYGYTF. The CDR3, as DNA: TGCAGCGTTGAAAACTATGGCTACACCTTC.

This clonotype was recorded at least ten times. CDR3 sequence reads: CASSRESSGNTIYF. The CDR3 region has the DNA TGTGCCAGCAGCCGAGAAAGCTCTGGAAACACCATATATTTT. The chain employs TRBV11-2 and TRBJ1-3; D gene unclear. This CDR3 is built from 14 residues. Germline values: CDR1 SGHAT, CDR2 FQNNGV. The germline V and J ends were trimmed by 5 bases and 0 bases, with 8 bases remaining between them. The full variable domain, completed using reference TRBV11-2 and TRBJ1-3, is EAGVAQSPRYKIIEKRQSVAFWCNPISGHATLYWYQQILGQGPKLLIQFQNNGVVDDSQLPKDRFSAERLKGVDSTLKIQPAKLEDSAVYLCASSRESSGNTIYFGEGSWLTVV.

The table lists this clonotype with many counts. Here the CDR3 reads CASSEALSHTGGKTQYF. The CDR3 bases are TGTGCCAGCAGTGAAGCCCTAAGCCATACAGGTGGAAAGACCCAGTACTTC. The chain carries TRBV2 and TRBJ2-5; TRBD1 might be the D (5 bases). Trimming pared 0 bases from V and 6 bases from J, leaving 20 bases between. The germline V gene has CDR1 SNHLY and CDR2 FYNNEI. There are 17 residues in the CDR3.

Details on this clonotype: A much larger clone is a single base away; this may be a read error. The chain has TRBV7-2 and TRBJ2-6; D is perhaps TRBD1 (5 bases). This CDR3 has 15 amino acids. Germline assignment: CDR1 SGHTA and CDR2 FQGNSA. This CDR3 is CASSSRGSGANLLTF. Here the CDR3 DNA reads TGTGCCAGCAGCTCACGTGGTTCTGGGGCCAACCTCCTGACTTTC.

This clonotype was detected a few times. V is TRBV20-1 and J is TRBJ2-3; D remains ambiguous. V was shortened by 5 bases and J by 2 bases, with 5 bases between the two germline ends. Per germline, CDR1 DFQATT and CDR2 SNEGSKA (reference sequence). The CDR3 is 11 residues long. As DNA, the CDR3 is TGCAGTGCTCTCCTCACAGATACGCAGTATTTT. Its protein product is CSALLTDTQYF.

This clonotype has only a few counts. A much larger clonotype is one base distant, so this may be a read error. The chain is built from TRBV3-1 and TRBJ2-1; TRBD2 matches 11 bases. Germline CDR1 is LGHDT and CDR2 is YNNKEL (reference sequence). The V and J ends lost 5 bases and 5 bases, in that order; junction bases with no gene match: 5. The CDR3 spans 15 residues. The CDR3 nucleotides are TGTGCCAGCAGCTGGGCGACTAGCGGGAACAATGAGCAGTTCTTC. It yields the protein CASSWATSGNNEQFF.

This clonotype was recorded many times. The chain links TRBV6-2 or TRBV6-3 to TRBJ2-1; 13 bases are a match to TRBD2. There are 18 residues in the CDR3. Germline V gene data show CDR1 as MNHEY and CDR2 as SVGEGT. V dropped 4 bases and J dropped 3; count of bases not matched to a gene: 9. The CDR3 is CASSFLGTSGIGYNEQFF. CDR3 coding DNA: TGTGCCAGCAGTTTCCTCGGGACTAGCGGGATCGGCTACAATGAGCAGTTCTTC.

This clonotype has at least ten counts. The rearrangement links TRBV12-3 or TRBV12-4 to TRBJ1-1; unclear D gene. The CDR3 covers 13 residues. Trimming took 2 bases from V and 3 from J, leaving 7 bases between them. The CDR3 DNA sequence: TGTGCCAGCAGTTTAAACCTGGACACTGAAGCTTTCTTT. Its protein is CASSLNLDTEAFF.

This clonotype has more than one count but fewer than ten. The V and J genes are TRBV29-1 and TRBJ2-7; 9 bases are shared with TRBD2. The germline V gene has CDR1 SQVTM and CDR2 ANQGSEA. Trimming removed 1 base from V and 2 bases from J; junction bases left unmatched: 6. This CDR3 contains 15 residues. The CDR3 here is CSVEGAGGFPYEQYF. The DNA for the CDR3 is TGCAGCGTTGAAGGAGCGGGGGGCTTCCCCTACGAGCAGTACTTC.

This clonotype was seen many times. Sequence at one end of the junction differs from germline and may be a read error. The chain combines TRBV7-2 with TRBJ2-3, with 12 bases identical to TRBD2. There are 16 residues in the CDR3. In germline, CDR1 is SGHTA, CDR2 FQGNSA. CDR3 sequence (DNA): TGTGCCAGCAGTTTAGAACTAGCGGGAGGTACAGATACGCAGTATTTT. It yields the protein CASSLELAGGTDTQYF.

This clonotype was counted at least ten times. The chain has TRBV29-1 and TRBJ1-1; D perhaps matches TRBD1 (6 bases). V lost 4 bases to trimming and J lost 1 base, with 13 bases between them. The CDR3 is made up of 14 amino acids. CDR1 is SQVTM and CDR2 is ANQGSEA in the germline V gene. The CDR3 nucleotides read TGCAGCGTTGCCGGGGGGCTAACGAACACTGAAGCTTTCTTT. Translating gives CSVAGGLTNTEAFF. The full variable domain, its missing parts supplied by reference TRBV29-1 and TRBJ1-1, is SAVISQKPSRDICQRGTSLTIQCQVDSQVTMMFWYRQQPGQSLTLIATANQGSEATYESGFVIDKFPISRPNLTFSTLTVSNMSPEDSSIYLCSVAGGLTNTEAFFGQGTRLTVV.

This clonotype was detected ten times or more. The V gene is TRBV7-9, the J gene TRBJ1-6, with D possibly matching TRBD1 (6 bases). Germline V gene lookup returns CDR1 SEHNR and CDR2 FQNEAQ (reference sequence). The V and J ends lost 1 base and 7 bases respectively, with 11 bases between them. The CDR3 has 15 residues. The CDR3 here is CASSLGGPLNSPLHF. DNA of the CDR3: TGTGCCAGCAGCTTAGGGGGGCCCTTAAATTCACCCCTCCACTTT.

This rearrangement joins TRBV6-1 to TRBJ2-1, with D perhaps TRBD2 (5 bases). Trimming stripped 6 bases from V and 4 bases from J, with 16 bases between. Germline CDR1 and CDR2: MNHNS and SASEGT. The CDR3 spans 15 residues. The CDR3: CASRLRGWIYNEQFF. The CDR3 DNA reads as TGTGCCAGCAGATTACGAGGGTGGATTTACAATGAGCAGTTCTTC.

This clonotype occurred many times. This CDR3 reads CASSLRSSGNTIYF. The CDR3 DNA sequence: TGTGCCAGCAGTTTGCGGAGCTCTGGAAACACCATATATTTT. V usage is TRBV12-3 or TRBV12-4 and J usage is TRBJ1-3, with no clear D. This CDR3 has 14 residues. The ends were cut back, 3 bases at V and 0 bases at J, with 6 bases in the middle.